Listed below are T cell receptor beta chains from one sample, sequenced in a study of Ad26.COV2.S vaccination and SARS-CoV-2 variants. The table came from immunoSEQ multiplex PCR; TCRdb's copy has only in-frame clones and leaves some out. The repertoire holds about 430,000 clones, with more than 80% as singletons. Sequencing was performed on peripheral blood, taken in a trial of Ad26.COV2.S vaccine versus placebo. Receptors originate from a person between 18 and 59 years old who received the Ad26.COV2.S COVID-19 vaccine or a placebo. Each CDR3 is given with its conserved first and last residue. The D gene is left open where the match is weak. Only part of the rows carry a size: once, few, many, or a class if the clone is expanded.

clone size: NA
J gene: TRBJ2-5
D gene: TRBD1
V gene: TRBV5-1
CDR3 DNA: TGCGCCAGCAGCTTGGGGGACAGGGAAGAGACCCAGTACTTC
CDR3 protein: CASSLGDREETQYF

clone size: NA
J gene: TRBJ1-5
D gene: TRBD1
V gene: TRBV29-1
CDR3 DNA: TGCAGCGTTGTGATGCCAGGGGGCTTCGGCAATCAGCCCCAGCATTTT
CDR3 protein: CSVVMPGGFGNQPQHF

clone size: NA
J gene: TRBJ2-5
D gene: TRBD1
V gene: TRBV11-3
CDR3 DNA: TGTGCCAGCAGCTCGCAGGGACAGGATGGGGGAGAGACCCAGTACTTC
CDR3 protein: CASSSQGQDGGETQYF

clone size: NA
J gene: TRBJ2-2
D gene: NA
V gene: TRBV7-9
CDR3 DNA: TGTGCCAGCAGCCCAAGACAGGTGCAGAGCACCGGGGAGCTGTTTTTT
CDR3 protein: CASSPRQVQSTGELFF

clone size: NA
J gene: TRBJ1-6
D gene: NA
V gene: TRBV10-3
CDR3 DNA: TGTGCCATCAGTGAAGAGGGTCGATCACCCCTCCACTTT
CDR3 protein: CAISEEGRSPLHF

clone size: NA
J gene: TRBJ2-2
D gene: TRBD2
V gene: TRBV7-6
CDR3 DNA: TGTGCCAGCAGCTTAGGTGCTAGCGGGGGAGGGGAGCTGTTTTTT
CDR3 protein: CASSLGASGGGELFF

clone size: NA
J gene: TRBJ1-1
D gene: NA
V gene: TRBV18
CDR3 DNA: TGTGCCAGCTCACCACAGGGTTCAAGTGAAGCTTTCTTT
CDR3 protein: CASSPQGSSEAFF

clone size: NA
J gene: TRBJ2-1
D gene: TRBD2
V gene: TRBV19
CDR3 DNA: TGTGCCAGTAGTATAGAGGGAGGGGAGCTAGCGGGGTACAATGAGCAGTTCTTC
CDR3 protein: CASSIEGGELAGYNEQFF

clone size: NA
J gene: TRBJ2-3
D gene: NA
V gene: TRBV9
CDR3 DNA: TGTGCCAGCAGCGTAGATGCCAGCACAGATACGCAGTATTTT
CDR3 protein: CASSVDASTDTQYF

clone size: NA
J gene: TRBJ1-6
D gene: NA
V gene: TRBV7-8
CDR3 DNA: TGTGCCAGCAGTTCGGACAAGATGCTATTTTCACCCCTCCACTTT
CDR3 protein: CASSSDKMLFSPLHF

clone size: NA
J gene: TRBJ2-7
D gene: TRBD1
V gene: TRBV25-1
CDR3 DNA: TGTGCCAGCAGAGCCCTGACAGGGGGGGTTTACGAGCAGTACTTC
CDR3 protein: CASRALTGGVYEQYF

clone size: NA
J gene: TRBJ2-2
D gene: TRBD1
V gene: TRBV3-1/TRBV3-2
CDR3 DNA: TGTGCCAGCAGTTATGGGACAGGCTTGACCCCGAACACCGGGGAGCTGTTTTTT
CDR3 protein: CASSYGTGLTPNTGELFF

clone size: NA
J gene: TRBJ2-1
D gene: TRBD2
V gene: TRBV11-2
CDR3 DNA: TGTGCCAGCAGCTTAGTAATCGCCAGCGGGAGGATGGATGAGCAGTTCTTC
CDR3 protein: CASSLVIASGRMDEQFF

clone size: NA
J gene: TRBJ1-2
D gene: NA
V gene: TRBV29-1
CDR3 DNA: TGCAGCGTTGAAAATTGGGACTATGGCTACACCTTC
CDR3 protein: CSVENWDYGYTF

clone size: NA
J gene: TRBJ2-3
D gene: TRBD2
V gene: TRBV5-4
CDR3 DNA: TGTGCCAGCAGCCCGGAACTAGCGGGAGGGCCTACAGATACGCAGTATTTT
CDR3 protein: CASSPELAGGPTDTQYF

clone size: NA
J gene: TRBJ2-3
D gene: NA
V gene: TRBV7-2
CDR3 DNA: TGTGCCAGCAGCGTCCCTAGCGTTGTACCCACAGATACGCAGTATTTT
CDR3 protein: CASSVPSVVPTDTQYF

clone size: NA
J gene: TRBJ2-5
D gene: TRBD1
V gene: TRBV30
CDR3 DNA: TGTGCCTGGAGTACTGACAGGGTTATGGAGACCCAGTACTTC
CDR3 protein: CAWSTDRVMETQYF

clone size: NA
J gene: TRBJ1-5
D gene: NA
V gene: TRBV27
CDR3 DNA: TGTGCCAGCAGTTTCTCAGTCGGCAATCAGCCCCAGCATTTT
CDR3 protein: CASSFSVGNQPQHF

clone size: NA
J gene: TRBJ2-5
D gene: NA
V gene: TRBV29-1
CDR3 DNA: TGCAGCGTTGAAAGAGGGGGCCAAGAGACCCAGTACTTC
CDR3 protein: CSVERGGQETQYF

clone size: few
J gene: TRBJ2-2
D gene: NA
V gene: TRBV7-3
CDR3 DNA: TGTGCCAGCAGCTATCGCAGGGCAGATGGAGGGGAGCTGTTTTTT
CDR3 protein: CASSYRRADGGELFF

clone size: NA
J gene: TRBJ2-1
D gene: NA
V gene: TRBV27
CDR3 DNA: TGTGCCAGCAACCCATCCTACAGGGCGGCCGGATACAATGAGCAGTTCTTC
CDR3 protein: CASNPSYRAAGYNEQFF

clone size: NA
J gene: TRBJ1-6
D gene: TRBD1
V gene: TRBV6-5
CDR3 DNA: TGTGCCAGCAGCCAAGGACAGGGAAGGAATTCACCCCTCCACTTT
CDR3 protein: CASSQGQGRNSPLHF

clone size: NA
J gene: TRBJ1-1
D gene: NA
V gene: TRBV3-1/TRBV3-2
CDR3 DNA: TGTGCCAGCAGCCAGGGAACTGAAGCTTTCTTT
CDR3 protein: CASSQGTEAFF

clone size: NA
J gene: TRBJ2-1
D gene: NA
V gene: TRBV5-4
CDR3 DNA: TGTGCCAGCAGACCTATCGGGACCTACAATGAGCAGTTCTTC
CDR3 protein: CASRPIGTYNEQFF

clone size: few
J gene: TRBJ2-7
D gene: NA
V gene: TRBV27
CDR3 DNA: TGTGCCAGCAGTTTATCGATCAAACCGGGAGCGCCCTACGAGCAGTACTTC
CDR3 protein: CASSLSIKPGAPYEQYF

clone size: NA
J gene: TRBJ1-1
D gene: TRBD1
V gene: TRBV29-1
CDR3 DNA: TGCAGCGTTCAGCCGGGACAGGGCTGGGGGAACACTGAAGCTTTCTTT
CDR3 protein: CSVQPGQGWGNTEAFF

clone size: NA
J gene: TRBJ1-4
D gene: NA
V gene: TRBV15
CDR3 DNA: TGTGCCACCAGCAGAGGTATGGGTGAAAAACTGTTTTTT
CDR3 protein: CATSRGMGEKLFF

clone size: NA
J gene: TRBJ2-1
D gene: TRBD2
V gene: TRBV7-3
CDR3 DNA: TGTGCCAGCAGGCCGGGGACTAGCCCTTACAATGAGCAGTTCTTC
CDR3 protein: CASRPGTSPYNEQFF

clone size: NA
J gene: TRBJ1-4
D gene: TRBD1
V gene: TRBV7-3
CDR3 DNA: TGTGCCAGCAGCTTATACGGGTTCTCAGGGGGTATTAGGGACACTAATGAAAAACTGTTTTTT
CDR3 protein: CASSLYGFSGGIRDTNEKLFF

clone size: once
J gene: TRBJ1-5
D gene: NA
V gene: TRBV6-2/TRBV6-3
CDR3 DNA: TGTGCCAGCAGTTACGGGGGGATTGGGGATCAGCCCCAGCATTTT
CDR3 protein: CASSYGGIGDQPQHF

clone size: NA
J gene: TRBJ2-7
D gene: TRBD2
V gene: TRBV5-1
CDR3 DNA: TGCGCCAGCAGCGCCACGGGACTAGCTTACGAGCAGTACTTC
CDR3 protein: CASSATGLAYEQYF

clone size: NA
J gene: TRBJ2-7
D gene: NA
V gene: TRBV6-5
CDR3 DNA: TGTGCCCCCCGTCTTAATGGGATAAGGTACTTC
CDR3 protein: CAPRLNGIRYF

clone size: NA
J gene: TRBJ1-6
D gene: TRBD1
V gene: TRBV27
CDR3 DNA: TGTGCCAGCAGTGTGACCGGGACAGGGATTAATTCACCCCTCCACTTT
CDR3 protein: CASSVTGTGINSPLHF

clone size: NA
J gene: TRBJ2-7
D gene: TRBD1
V gene: TRBV4-2
CDR3 DNA: TGTGCCAGCAGCCCACAGGGGAACGGCTACGAGCAGTACTTC
CDR3 protein: CASSPQGNGYEQYF

clone size: NA
J gene: TRBJ1-2
D gene: NA
V gene: TRBV10-1
CDR3 DNA: TGCGCCAGCAGTGATCCCCGGGGGGCTAACTATGGCTACACCTTC
CDR3 protein: CASSDPRGANYGYTF

clone size: NA
J gene: TRBJ2-1
D gene: TRBD2
V gene: TRBV7-3
CDR3 DNA: TGTGCCAGCAGCTTACAAGCCCCGGGAGGCCCCTACAATGAGCAGTTCTTC
CDR3 protein: CASSLQAPGGPYNEQFF

clone size: NA
J gene: TRBJ2-7
D gene: NA
V gene: TRBV5-6
CDR3 DNA: TGTGCCAGCAGCTCGAGGGGCATCTACGAGCAGTACTTC
CDR3 protein: CASSSRGIYEQYF

clone size: NA
J gene: TRBJ1-4
D gene: NA
V gene: TRBV5-1
CDR3 DNA: TGCGCCAGCAGCTTGGGGCAGATTAATGAAAAACTGTTTTTT
CDR3 protein: CASSLGQINEKLFF

clone size: NA
J gene: TRBJ2-3
D gene: NA
V gene: TRBV23-1
CDR3 DNA: TGCGCCAGCAGTCAATCAGGCACAGATACGCAGTATTTT
CDR3 protein: CASSQSGTDTQYF

clone size: NA
J gene: TRBJ2-1
D gene: NA
V gene: TRBV6-2/TRBV6-3
CDR3 DNA: TGTGCCAGCAGTAGGATTAGGGGTGGCGGGATCTACAATGAGCAGTTCTTC
CDR3 protein: CASSRIRGGGIYNEQFF

clone size: once
J gene: TRBJ2-1
D gene: NA
V gene: TRBV13
CDR3 DNA: TGTGCCAGCAGCCCCGGCGGCAATGAGCAGTTCTTC
CDR3 protein: CASSPGGNEQFF

clone size: NA
J gene: TRBJ1-1
D gene: NA
V gene: TRBV5-1
CDR3 DNA: TGCGCCAGCAGCCCCAACATGAACACTGAAGCTTTCTTT
CDR3 protein: CASSPNMNTEAFF